Listed here is a single TCR beta chain. Its cognate antigen is unknown. These data come from a study of blood T cells in healthy people across ages. Together with a sample-barcoded 5' primer, a J-beta primer mix was included in a second PCR lasting roughly 6 to 12 cycles. Each CDR3 protein gets one entry after TCRdb re-called the 5' RACE reads with MiXCR. This table has roughly 2 million distinct CDR3 sequences, roughly 50% appearing once. Study conclusions and caveats: Per-million-T-cell TCR beta diversity fell roughly linearly with age.

The sequence came from a woman aged 40 to 55 in good health. The sequenced sample consisted of blood.

CDR3 DNA sequence: TGTGCCAGCAGCCCAAGGGGAGCGGGGGAGCGAGAGCAGTACTTC. Its translation: CASSPRGAGEREQYF. This chain uses TRBV27 with TRBJ2-5; 8 bases line up with TRBD2. Germline V gene data show CDR1 as MNHEY and CDR2 as SMNVEV (reference sequence). This CDR3 region has 15 residues. V was pared by 6 bases and J by 11 bases, with 17 bases of the junction left unmatched.